The T cell receptor beta chain described here comes from a study of T cell repertoires in cytomegalovirus infection. About the study: Selected CMV epitopes included recently identified HLA-C-restricted ones as well as well-studied HLA-B-restricted ones. From public TCR beta signatures came an indication of both CMV infection and matching HLA type.

Of note for this clonotype: Its antigen is still unknown.

Study-level findings and limits: There were HLA-C-restricted CMV-specific TCR beta clonotypes dominating the ex vivo response. Cumulative public TCR beta family frequency identified CMV carriers with the relevant HLA.

CDR1 is WSHSY, CDR2 SAAADI, per germline. CDR3 length: 14 residues. Losses at the gene ends were 5 bases for V and 6 bases for J; bases not matched to a gene: 8. TCRdb independently ran MiXCR on the reads; one entry per CDR3 protein. Here the sample spans some 320,000 distinct CDR3 sequences, 25% to 35% being singletons. This TCR came from a human donor in good health (CMV status not recorded). Some clones in this sample may be carry-over from other donors' samples. The V gene is TRBV10-2, the J gene TRBJ1-2, with 8 bases matching TRBD1. Sequencing was performed on cultured PBMCs, taken from culture after CMV antigen stimulation. CDR3 DNA: TGCGCCAGCAGTAGCTTGGACAGGGAGGATGGCTACACCTTC. Amino acids: CASSSLDREDGYTF.